Listed below are T cell receptor beta chains from one sample, sequenced in a study of T cell clones after liver transplantation. Data came from immunoSEQ multiplex PCR; TCRdb stores just in-frame clones and leaves some out. The sample holds around 75,000 clones; 80% to 85% are singletons and the top ten take less than 2.5%. This sample comprised CD4+ T cells from blood, obtained roughly 48 months after liver transplant. The receptors here all came from a human patient who received a liver transplant. The graft donor may have given rise to some T cells. Each CDR3 is given with its conserved first and last residue. A D gene is named only where the DNA matches it firmly.

TRBV5-6,.,TRBJ2-7,CASSTPGRVTYEQYF,TGTGCCAGCAGCACCCCCGGGCGCGTTACCTACGAGCAGTACTTC
TRBV28,.,TRBJ1-5,CASNPGGIRGNQPQHF,TGTGCCAGTAATCCGGGGGGGATTAGGGGCAATCAGCCCCAGCATTTT
TRBV6-5,.,TRBJ2-6,CASSYLSSGANVLTF,TGTGCCAGCAGTTATTTGAGCTCTGGGGCCAACGTCCTGACTTTC
TRBV5-4,.,TRBJ1-3,CASSLLGSGNTIYF,TGTGCCAGCAGCTTATTGGGCTCTGGAAACACCATATATTTT
TRBV27,.,TRBJ1-1,CASSFNRWSMNTEAFF,TGTGCCAGCAGTTTTAACAGGTGGAGTATGAACACTGAAGCTTTCTTT
TRBV5-5,.,TRBJ1-3,CASTKGGTGNTIYF,TGTGCCAGCACCAAAGGGGGGACTGGAAACACCATATATTTT
TRBV7-2,.,TRBJ2-2,CASSRRGAVGTGELFF,TGTGCCAGCAGCCGGAGGGGGGCGGTCGGCACCGGGGAGCTGTTTTTT
TRBV10-3,.,TRBJ2-5,CAISSDGTFKETQYF,TGTGCCATCAGTTCTGATGGTACTTTCAAAGAGACCCAGTACTTC
TRBV5-5,.,TRBJ2-7,CASSLAPGEQYF,TGTGCCAGCAGCTTGGCTCCGGGCGAGCAGTACTTC
TRBV4-1,.,TRBJ2-4,CASSQELAKNIQYF,TGCGCCAGCAGCCAAGAATTAGCCAAAAACATTCAGTACTTC
TRBV19,.,TRBJ2-2,CASSPGTFGGRTGELFF,TGTGCCAGTAGTCCGGGGACTTTTGGAGGGCGCACCGGGGAGCTGTTTTTT
TRBV7-2,.,TRBJ2-7,CASSLTLMATYEQYF,TGTGCCAGCAGCTTAACGTTAATGGCAACCTACGAGCAGTACTTC
TRBV28,.,TRBJ1-1,CASIGPLGTEAFF,TGTGCCAGCATAGGGCCCCTCGGGACTGAAGCTTTCTTT
TRBV6-6,.,TRBJ2-3,CASLGAGDTQYF,TGTGCCAGCCTTGGGGCCGGAGATACGCAGTATTTT
TRBV5-4,.,TRBJ1-2,CASSATTANYGYTF,TGTGCCAGCAGCGCCACTACTGCTAACTATGGCTACACCTTC
TRBV7-2,.,TRBJ2-2,CASSRGSGPGELFF,TGTGCCAGCAGTCGAGGTAGCGGACCCGGGGAGCTGTTTTTT
TRBV5-4,.,TRBJ1-1,CASSMGSGAADTEAFF,TGTGCCAGCAGCATGGGTTCTGGGGCCGCGGACACTGAAGCTTTCTTT
TRBV19,.,TRBJ2-5,CASSLMVFGTQYF,TGTGCCAGTAGTTTAATGGTGTTTGGGACCCAGTACTTC
TRBV5-4,.,TRBJ1-4,CASSFRGTGGEKLFF,TGTGCCAGCAGCTTCAGAGGTACCGGTGGTGAAAAACTGTTTTTT
TRBV18,.,TRBJ2-2,CASSPLAGELFF,TGTGCCAGCTCACCACTCGCCGGGGAGCTGTTTTTT
TRBV4-2,.,TRBJ1-5,CASSQDDSGSNQPQHF,TGTGCCAGCAGCCAAGATGACAGTGGAAGCAATCAGCCCCAGCATTTT
TRBV18,TRBD1,TRBJ1-1,CASSPEGQGKWWAFF,TGTGCCAGCTCACCGGAGGGACAGGGTAAATGGTGGGCTTTCTTT
TRBV27,TRBD2,TRBJ2-1,CASSTSGGNEQFF,TGTGCCAGCTCGACTAGCGGCGGCAATGAGCAGTTCTTC
TRBV6-1,.,TRBJ2-7,CASSEAGTGFLEQYF,TGTGCCAGCAGTGAGGCTGGAACAGGGTTCCTCGAGCAGTACTTC
TRBV4-1,TRBD2,TRBJ2-2,CASSQSSSGTDTGELFF,TGCGCCAGCAGCCAAAGCTCTAGCGGGACGGACACCGGGGAGCTGTTTTTT
TRBV28,.,TRBJ2-3,CASSMEDTQYF,TGTGCCAGCAGTATGGAGGATACGCAGTATTTT
TRBV30,.,TRBJ2-7,CAWTPGLGYEQYF,TGTGCCTGGACCCCGGGGCTGGGCTACGAGCAGTACTTC
TRBV7-9,.,TRBJ1-1,CASSFSSGGTEAFF,TGTGCCAGCAGCTTCTCGTCCGGGGGGACTGAAGCTTTCTTT